What follows is one TCR beta chain and its context. Its specificity is unknown. Germline-derived CDR1 and CDR2 are LNHDA and SQIVND (reference sequence). There are 16 residues in the CDR3. V trimming: 0 bases; J trimming: 0 bases; junction bases outside the gene matches: 2. These data originate in a study of radiation and T cells in renal cell carcinoma. Study outcomes and limitations: Top tumor clonotypes rose in blood 2 weeks post-radiation, then contracted. Intratumoral heterogeneity was not captured in these approximately 1 g regions.

Treatment indicated: 15 Gy SBRT to primary tumor, nephrectomy 4 weeks later. Using immunoSEQ multiplex PCR, the repertoire was profiled, and TCRdb retains in-frame clones only, with some absent. The sample comprises under 5,500 clones, approximately 59% of which are singletons, and roughly 53% rests with the top ten. The receptor was isolated from a man in his fifties or sixties with renal cell carcinoma. The J gene is TRBJ1-5, the V gene TRBV19, with 7 bases fitting TRBD1. The sequencing used tumor tissue, collected from a patient whose treatment included radiotherapy and nephrectomy. The CDR3 loop reads CASSIETGYSNQPQHF. The CDR3 DNA sequence: TGTGCCAGTAGTATAGAGACAGGGTATAGCAATCAGCCCCAGCATTTT.